The 27 T cell receptor beta chains below all came from one sample that was sequenced in a study of blood T cell repertoires in COVID-19. Produced via immunoSEQ multiplex PCR; TCRdb's table is partial and in-frame only. The table includes tens of thousands of clones, around 75% detected once. Sequenced input: peripheral blood. The receptors were sampled from a man in his 70s with COVID-19, enrolled during active disease.

This rearrangement joins TRBV5-5 to TRBJ1-6, with 8 bases fitting TRBD1. V trimming: 4 bases; J trimming: 8 bases; junction bases outside the gene matches: 11. This CDR3 has 16 residues. Germline V gene sequence: CDR1 SGHKS, CDR2 YYEKEE (reference sequence). Here the CDR3 DNA reads TGTGCCAGCAGCGCGACTCCTGGGACAGGTTATTCACCCCTCCACTTT. It is translated as CASSATPGTGYSPLHF.

The V and J genes are TRBV3-1 (or the pseudogene TRBV3-2) and TRBJ1-2, with TRBD1 as a possible D gene (5 bases). Germline V lookup: CDR1 LGHDT, CDR2 YNNKEL (reference sequence). This CDR3 is built from 14 residues. Trimming pared 6 bases from V and 4 bases from J, leaving 15 bases between. DNA for the CDR3: TGTGCCAGCAGACCAACACAGGTGCCCTATGGCTACACCTTC. This encodes CASRPTQVPYGYTF.

J is TRBJ1-5 and V is TRBV18, with D possibly matching TRBD1 (6 bases). This CDR3 contains 15 residues. Germline V gene sequence: CDR1 KGHSH, CDR2 LQKENI. Trimming removed 5 bases at V and 0 bases at J, with 11 bases between. For the CDR3, the DNA is TGTGCCAGCTCATCAGGGGTTATTAGCAATCAGCCCCAGCATTTT. Translating gives CASSSGVISNQPQHF. The full variable domain, completed using reference TRBV18 and TRBJ1-5, is NAGVMQNPRHLVRRRGQEARLRCSPMKGHSHVYWYRQLPEEGLKFMVYLQKENIIDESGMPKERFSAEFPKEGPSILRIQQVVRGDSAAYFCASSSGVISNQPQHFGDGTRLSIL.

This clone was found a few times. CDR3 protein: CASSLALSSGEKLFF. The DNA of the CDR3 is TGTGCCAGCAGCTTGGCCCTTTCCAGCGGGGAAAAACTGTTTTTT. The chain joins TRBV5-5 to TRBJ1-4; D is uncertain. This CDR3 spans 15 amino acids. CDR1 and CDR2 (germline): SGHKS, YYEKEE (reference sequence). Trimming stripped 0 bases from V and 8 bases from J, with 14 bases between.

V and J are TRBV6-5 and TRBJ1-1, with 8 nucleotides matching TRBD1. Germline-derived CDR1 and CDR2 are MNHEY and SVGAGI. This CDR3 contains 15 residues. V shed 6 bases, J shed 4 bases, and the junction held 10 bases outside the gene matches. CDR3 DNA: TGTGCCAGCAGCCCCAGACAGGGGTCGGGCACTGAAGCTTTCTTT. Amino acid sequence: CASSPRQGSGTEAFF.

The rearrangement uses TRBV5-8 and TRBJ1-1, with a possible D match to TRBD1 (5 bases). V dropped 6 bases and J dropped 4 bases, with 16 bases sitting between them. Germline CDR1 reads SGHTS; CDR2 reads YDEGEE. The CDR3 loop spans 14 amino acids. The CDR3 DNA reads as TGTGCCAGCAACCTGAGAGCAGGGTCCACTGAAGCTTTCTTT. Translating gives CASNLRAGSTEAFF.

The chain couples TRBV5-4 to TRBJ1-1; D call uncertain. V was pared by 4 bases and J by 0 bases, with 7 bases between. CDR1 is SGHNT, CDR2 YYREEE, per germline (reference sequence). There are 13 residues in the CDR3. CDR3 residues: CASSPTLNTEAFF. DNA of the CDR3: TGTGCCAGCAGCCCGACACTGAACACTGAAGCTTTCTTT.

The chain combines TRBV11-3 with TRBJ1-2, with 7 bases matching TRBD1. This CDR3 has 15 amino acids. After removal of 7 bases from V and 8 bases from J, the junction contained 16 bases not matched to a gene. Germline V gene data show CDR1 as SGHNT and CDR2 as YENEEA. CDR3 loop: CASNLGQNNYEGYTF. CDR3 sequence (DNA): TGTGCCAGCAACTTGGGACAGAACAACTATGAGGGCTACACCTTC.

The J gene is TRBJ1-2, the V gene TRBV19; 9 nucleotides agree with TRBD1. This CDR3 contains 15 residues. CDR1 is LNHDA and CDR2 is SQIVND in the germline V gene (reference sequence). Trimming cost V 7 bases and J 4 bases; bases outside gene matches: 10. CDR3 in amino acids: CASMVTGGAAYGYTF. Written as DNA, the CDR3 is TGTGCCAGTATGGTTACAGGGGGCGCAGCCTATGGCTACACCTTC.

This clone has just one count. CDR3 region: CASSRQGGLYEQYF. In DNA, the CDR3 is TGTGCCAGTAGTCGACAGGGGGGGCTATACGAGCAGTACTTC. The V and J genes are TRBV19 and TRBJ2-7; 9 bases align to TRBD1. The V gene end was trimmed by 5 bases and the J gene end by 4 bases; junction bases not matched to a gene: 6. The CDR3 length is 14 residues. Germline loops: CDR1 LNHDA, CDR2 SQIVND (reference sequence).

This clone has only one observation. The chain employs TRBV29-1 and TRBJ2-3; D gene uncertain. Germline CDR1 is SQVTM and CDR2 is ANQGSEA. V lost 8 bases, J lost 2 bases, and 11 bases lay in between. The CDR3 runs to 12 residues. CDR3 sequence reads: CSTRLSTDTQYF. The CDR3, as DNA: TGCAGCACCCGGTTGTCCACAGATACGCAGTATTTT.

This sequence joins TRBV5-1 and TRBJ1-2; TRBD1 matches at 8 bases. V lost 0 bases, J lost 4 bases, and 5 bases stayed unmatched. Germline V gene lookup returns CDR1 SGHRS and CDR2 YFSETQ. The CDR3 totals 15 residues. CDR3 region: CASSLAPGQAYGYTF. As DNA, the CDR3 is TGCGCCAGCAGCTTGGCACCGGGACAGGCCTATGGCTACACCTTC.

The table lists this clone with a count of one. This chain links TRBV4-2 with TRBJ1-2; tentatively, D is TRBD1 (5 bases). This CDR3 is built from 14 residues. Germline CDR1 and CDR2: LGHNA and YNFKEQ. V was shortened by 1 base and J by 3 bases, with 9 bases between the two germline ends. The CDR3, as DNA: TGTGCCAGCAGCCAAGGCGACAGCTACTATGGCTACACCTTC. As protein: CASSQGDSYYGYTF.

This clone was seen only once. The J gene is TRBJ1-4, the V gene TRBV5-6, with D uncertain. The V end lost 3 bases, the J end lost 8 bases, and 14 bases lay between the germline ends. CDR1 is SGHDT and CDR2 is YYEEEE in the germline V gene. CDR3 length: 14 amino acids. The CDR3 spells CASSWAASEEKLFF. Here the CDR3 DNA reads TGTGCCAGCAGCTGGGCAGCCTCGGAAGAAAAACTGTTTTTT.

The V and J genes are TRBV7-9 and TRBJ1-2; the match to TRBD1 covers 7 bases. Germline CDR1 and CDR2: SEHNR and FQNEAQ (reference sequence). The CDR3 is 13 residues long. After removal of 8 bases from V and 8 bases from J, the junction contained 11 bases not matched to a gene. The CDR3 coding sequence is TGTGCCAGCTCTAATCCCAGGGGGGAAGGCTACACCTTC. Amino acid sequence: CASSNPRGEGYTF.

Comments on this clone: This same CDR3 is encoded by further DNA sequences in the sample. This chain uses TRBV28 with TRBJ2-7; D might be TRBD1 (6 bases). Per germline, CDR1 MDHEN and CDR2 SYDVKM. Trimming pared 2 bases from V and 3 bases from J, leaving 8 bases between. The CDR3 is 13 residues long. The CDR3 nucleotides are TGTGCCAGCAGTTTAGGGACATTCTACGAGCAGTACTTC. It encodes CASSLGTFYEQYF.

This clone showed up just once. This rearrangement joins TRBV7-9 to TRBJ1-2; no definite D call. The V end was cut by 1 base, the J end by 8 bases, with 14 bases between. Germline CDR1 is SEHNR and CDR2 is FQNEAQ (reference sequence). The CDR3 extends over 14 amino acids. The DNA for the CDR3 is TGTGCCAGCAGCTTAGGCGGAGGGTTTAAAGGCTACACCTTC. It is translated as CASSLGGGFKGYTF.

This clone was picked up one time. The gene calls are TRBV9 and TRBJ2-6; TRBD2 is a possible D gene (6 bases). CDR1 SGDLS and CDR2 YYNGEE come from the germline V gene. The V end lost 4 bases, the J end lost 0 bases, and 14 bases lay between the germline ends. The CDR3 sequence is 17 residues long. CDR3 sequence reads: CASSPDLGGSGANVLTF. For the CDR3, the DNA is TGTGCCAGCAGCCCAGATCTCGGGGGCTCTGGGGCCAACGTCCTGACTTTC. Based on the CDR3 plus reference TRBV9 and TRBJ2-6, the full variable domain is DSGVTQTPKHLITATGQRVTLRCSPRSGDLSVYWYQQSLDQGLQFLIQYYNGEERAKGNILERFSAQQFPDLHSELNLSSLELGDSALYFCASSPDLGGSGANVLTFGAGSRLTVL.

The chain recombines TRBV7-6 with TRBJ2-3; 10 bases agree with TRBD2. The V gene end was trimmed by 5 bases and the J gene end by 4 bases; junction bases not matched to a gene: 12. The germline CDR1 and CDR2 sequences are SGHVS and FNYEAQ. CDR3 length equals 17 residues. The CDR3 region is CASSPRSGGLMADTQYF. CDR3 in DNA: TGTGCCAGCAGCCCCCGTAGCGGGGGGCTTATGGCAGATACGCAGTATTTT. The full variable domain, with the rest looked up from reference TRBV7-6 and TRBJ2-3, is GAGVSQSPRYKVTKRGQDVALRCDPISGHVSLYWYRQALGQGPEFLTYFNYEAQQDKSGLPNDRFSAERPEGSISTLTIQRTEQRDSAMYRCASSPRSGGLMADTQYFGPGTRLTVL.

This chain connects TRBV12-3 or TRBV12-4 to TRBJ1-3; D possibly corresponds to TRBD1 (5 bases). The V gene lost 6 bases and the J gene lost 8 bases, with 14 bases spanning the gap. The CDR3 has 13 amino acids. The CDR3 region is CASRSTGVDTIYF. Here the CDR3 DNA reads TGTGCCAGCAGGTCCACAGGTGTCGACACCATATATTTT.

This clone was seen just once. J is TRBJ2-7 and V is TRBV6-6, with a possible D match to TRBD2 (6 bases). From germline, CDR1 is MNHNY and CDR2 SVGAGI (reference sequence). Trimming shortened V by 5 bases and J by 0 bases, and 17 bases separated the two germline ends. The CDR3 runs 16 residues. Written as DNA, the CDR3 is TGTGCCAGCAGTGCGAACCGGGACTCTCGCTCCTACGAGCAGTACTTC. Residues: CASSANRDSRSYEQYF.

The chain has TRBV4-1 and TRBJ1-3; the D is unclear. Germline V CDR1 and CDR2: MGHRA, YSYEKL. The CDR3 spans 14 residues. Trimming pared 5 bases from V and 3 bases from J, leaving 11 bases between. The CDR3 sequence is CASSSTGSGNTIYF. CDR3 bases: TGCGCCAGCAGCTCGACGGGAAGTGGAAACACCATATATTTT.

V usage is TRBV11-3 and J usage is TRBJ2-3; 9 bases are shared with TRBD2. Germline V lookup: CDR1 SGHNT, CDR2 YENEEA. The CDR3 sequence is 15 residues long. V gave up 2 bases and J gave up 2 bases; unmatched junction bases: 2. The CDR3 region is CASSLIAGDTDTQYF. The CDR3 bases are TGTGCCAGCAGCTTAATAGCGGGGGACACAGATACGCAGTATTTT.

The chain recombines TRBV21-1 with TRBJ2-5; TRBD1, the table's D call, lacks a check against the DNA. TRBV21-1 constitutes a pseudogene. This CDR3 region has 15 residues. The CDR3 DNA follows: TGTGCCAGCAGCGCCTACCGGGACAGCCAAGAGACCCAGTACTTC. It specifies CASSAYRDSQETQYF.

This chain's CDR3 is CAWRLGGTGNTEAFF. The CDR3 nucleotides read TGTGCCTGGAGACTAGGGGGAACGGGGAACACTGAAGCTTTCTTT. The genes are TRBV30 and TRBJ1-1; a weak D match, TRBD1 (6 bases). V was cut by 3 bases and J by 1 base, with 15 bases left in between. This CDR3 is 15 amino acids long. CDR1 and CDR2 (germline): GTSNPN, SVGIG (reference sequence). Full variable domain (remainder filled in from reference TRBV30 and TRBJ1-1): SQTIHQWPATLVQPVGSPLSLECTVEGTSNPNLYWYRQAAGRGLQLLFYSVGIGQISSEVPQNLSASRPQDRQFILSSKKLLLSDSGFYLCAWRLGGTGNTEAFFGQGTRLTVV.

This clone was seen a single time. The V call is TRBV5-1, the J call TRBJ2-1, with 11 bases fitting TRBD2. The CDR3 is 17 residues long. Germline CDR1 reads SGHRS; CDR2 reads YFSETQ. V was clipped by 4 bases and J by 3 bases; unmatched bases: 9. Here the CDR3 reads CASSPRGTSGSYNEQFF. CDR3 sequence (DNA): TGCGCCAGCAGCCCCCGTGGGACTAGCGGTAGCTACAATGAGCAGTTCTTC.

The chain has TRBV12-3 or TRBV12-4 and TRBJ2-5, with D hard to call. This CDR3 contains 12 residues. V was cut by 2 bases and J by 5 bases, with 6 bases left in between. The CDR3: CASSLLRETQYF. As DNA, the CDR3 is TGTGCCAGCAGTTTACTTCGGGAGACCCAGTACTTC.